The 29 T cell receptor beta chains in this list originate from one sample, sequenced in a study of blood T cell repertoires in COVID-19. Sequencing used immunoSEQ multiplex PCR; TCRdb keeps in-frame clones, though not all of them. The table has approximately 280,000 clones, about 90% seen once. Sequencing was performed on PBMCs or T cells enriched from blood (not recorded which). The receptors derive from a woman aged 18-29 years with acute COVID-19.

The genes are TRBV28 and TRBJ2-7; 8 nucleotides agree with TRBD1. This CDR3 comprises 13 residues. V was pared by 5 bases and J by 7 bases, with 7 bases of the junction left unmatched. The germline V gene encodes CDR1 MDHEN and CDR2 SYDVKM. CDR3 DNA: TGTGCCAGCAGTCCGGACAGGGTGCGAGAGCAGTACTTC. This sequence encodes CASSPDRVREQYF.

CDR3 sequence (DNA): TGTGCCAGTAGTATTCAACTAGCGGGAGGGGCCGGGGAGCTGTTTTTT. This encodes CASSIQLAGGAGELFF. The gene calls are TRBV19 and TRBJ2-2; TRBD2 agrees at 13 bases. The CDR3 runs to 16 residues. The germline CDR1 and CDR2 sequences are LNHDA and SQIVND (reference sequence). The ends lost 3 bases at V and 6 bases at J; junction bases unmatched: 4.

The chain links TRBV5-1 to TRBJ2-1; 15 bases are shared with TRBD2. Germline CDR1 and CDR2: SGHRS and YFSETQ. V shed 2 bases and J 7 bases; nucleotides not matched to a gene: 10. This CDR3 spans 18 amino acids. The CDR3 coding sequence is TGCGCCAGCAGCTTTCCATCAACCGGGACTAGCGGGAGGAATGAGCAGTTCTTC. The encoded protein is CASSFPSTGTSGRNEQFF.

The chain links TRBV6-2 or TRBV6-3 to TRBJ2-1; D perhaps matches TRBD1 (5 bases). The CDR3 totals 13 residues. Germline V lookup: CDR1 MNHEY, CDR2 SVGEGT. V was trimmed by 0 bases and J by 9 bases, leaving 9 bases between them. CDR3 nucleotide sequence: TGTGCCAGCAGTTACTCTCAGGGTGGTGAGCAGTTCTTC. This gives the protein CASSYSQGGEQFF.

V gene TRBV4-1 combines with J gene TRBJ2-6; TRBD1 matches 8 bases. CDR3 size: 19 residues. Germline CDR1 MGHRA, CDR2 YSYEKL. The V segment lost 2 bases and the J segment 0 bases; nucleotides outside the gene matches: 9. This chain's CDR3 is CASSQYGQGAPSGANVLTF. Written as DNA, the CDR3 is TGCGCCAGCAGCCAATACGGGCAGGGGGCCCCCTCTGGGGCCAACGTCCTGACTTTC.

The rearrangement uses TRBV27 and TRBJ1-6, with D possibly matching TRBD1 (5 bases). Per the germline V gene, CDR1 is MNHEY and CDR2 is SMNVEV (reference sequence). V was cut by 1 base and J by 4 bases, with 14 bases left in between. The CDR3 consists of 17 residues. CDR3 loop: CASSLFSGAEYNSPLHF. CDR3 bases: TGTGCCAGCAGTTTATTTAGCGGGGCAGAATATAATTCACCCCTCCACTTT.

The rearrangement uses TRBV5-4 and TRBJ1-1, with D perhaps TRBD1 (5 bases). Between the trimmed V and J ends, which lost 0 bases and 1 base, there was a span of 10 bases. Germline lookup yields CDR1 SGHNT and CDR2 YYREEE (reference sequence). The CDR3 length is 15 residues. The CDR3 reads CASSLAGRANTEAFF. In DNA, the CDR3 is TGTGCCAGCAGCTTGGCGGGCAGGGCGAACACTGAAGCTTTCTTT. Variable domain in full (rest from reference TRBV5-4 and TRBJ1-1): ETGVTQSPTHLIKTRGQQVTLRCSSQSGHNTVSWYQQALGQGPQFIFQYYREEENGRGNFPPRFSGLQFPNYSSELNVNALELDDSALYLCASSLAGRANTEAFFGQGTRLTVV.

The chain employs TRBV12-1 and TRBJ2-5; the D call in the table, TRBD2, was not verified against the DNA. TRBV12-1 is described as a pseudogene. The CDR3 is 19 amino acids. CDR3 nucleotides: TGTGCCAGCAGCTTTGCGGTGTATGGTTGGCGGGAGTCCCGCGAGACCCAGTACTTC. This sequence encodes CASSFAVYGWRESRETQYF.

This sequence joins TRBV2 and TRBJ1-2; TRBD1 might be the D (5 bases). The V end lost 1 base, the J end lost 6 bases, and 9 bases lay between the germline ends. Germline V gene data show CDR1 as SNHLY and CDR2 as FYNNEI. CDR3 length equals 13 residues. The CDR3 DNA is TGTGCCAGCAGTGAAGAAGGGGATGATGGCTACACCTTC. Protein product: CASSEEGDDGYTF.

The CDR3: CASGLVRFQGGVTEAFF. CDR3 coding DNA: TGTGCTAGTGGTTTGGTACGTTTTCAGGGGGGTGTGACTGAAGCTTTCTTT. The chain links TRBV12-5 to TRBJ1-1; 7 positions agree with TRBD1. Germline CDR1 and CDR2: LGHNT and FRNRAP. This CDR3 has 17 amino acids. V was clipped by 0 bases and J by 5 bases; unmatched bases: 12.

The chain couples TRBV18 to TRBJ1-1; D unresolved. The V end was cut by 5 bases, the J end by 1 base, with 8 bases between. Germline V lookup: CDR1 KGHSH, CDR2 LQKENI. The CDR3 runs to 13 residues. The CDR3 region has the DNA TGTGCCAGCTCAACCACAGAGAACACTGAAGCTTTCTTT. Its translation is CASSTTENTEAFF.

V is TRBV4-3 and J is TRBJ2-1, with D tentatively TRBD2 (5 bases). The CDR3 loop spans 18 amino acids. CDR1 is LGHNA, CDR2 YSLEER, per germline. V shed 0 bases and J shed 0 bases, with 15 bases lying between them. This chain's CDR3 is CASSQELRGMSSYNEQFF. CDR3 DNA: TGCGCCAGCAGCCAAGAGCTAAGAGGGATGAGCTCCTACAATGAGCAGTTCTTC.

The rearrangement joins TRBV19 to TRBJ1-6, with 7 bases lining up with TRBD1. The J segment lost 10 bases and the V segment lost 6 bases, leaving 9 bases of the junction unmatched. This CDR3 spans 14 amino acids. Germline CDR1 and CDR2: LNHDA and SQIVND (reference sequence). DNA of the CDR3: TGTGCCAGTAGCCCAGACAGGGACGGGTCACCCCTCCACTTT. This codes for CASSPDRDGSPLHF.

The chain joins TRBV7-2 to TRBJ2-1, with 12 bases identical to TRBD2. V was pared by 1 base and J by 4 bases, with 8 bases of the junction left unmatched. The CDR3 covers 18 residues. Germline V gene lookup returns CDR1 SGHTA and CDR2 FQGNSA. CDR3 sequence reads: CASSLVLGLAGGYNEQFF. Here the CDR3 DNA reads TGTGCCAGCAGCTTAGTCTTGGGGCTAGCGGGAGGGTACAATGAGCAGTTCTTC.

This chain links TRBV13 with TRBJ2-2, with a possible D match to TRBD2 (5 bases). The CDR3 length is 15 residues. V lost 0 bases, J lost 6 bases, and 11 bases lay in between. CDR1 PRHDT and CDR2 FYEKMQ come from the germline V gene (reference sequence). The CDR3 DNA sequence: TGTGCCAGCAGCTTAGGGCTAGCCCGGGCCGGGGAGCTGTTTTTT. This translates into CASSLGLARAGELFF.

The CDR3 protein is CATSRDKSWEKLFF. CDR3 coding DNA: TGTGCCACCAGCAGAGATAAGAGTTGGGAAAAACTGTTTTTT. The chain links TRBV15 to TRBJ1-4; D gene ambiguous. Trimming removed 0 bases from V and 8 bases from J, with 10 bases in between. Germline CDR1 reads LNHNV; CDR2 reads YYDKDF (reference sequence). This CDR3 has 14 residues.

This clone has only one observation. The gene calls are TRBV28 and TRBJ2-7; weak D call: TRBD1 (6 bases). V dropped 6 bases and J dropped 2 bases, with 14 bases sitting between them. This CDR3 is built from 14 residues. Germline V gene data show CDR1 as MDHEN and CDR2 as SYDVKM. The CDR3 coding sequence is TGTGCCAGCAGCCTGACAGGACCTCCCTACGAGCAGTACTTC. Translation: CASSLTGPPYEQYF. Full variable domain (rest looked up from reference TRBV28 and TRBJ2-7): DVKVTQSSRYLVKRTGEKVFLECVQDMDHENMFWYRQDPGLGLRLIYFSYDVKMKEKGDIPEGYSVSREKKERFSLILESASTNQTSMYLCASSLTGPPYEQYFGPGTRLTVT.

The chain employs TRBV7-2 and TRBJ2-6; D unclear. V lost 0 bases and J lost 0, with 9 bases in between. This CDR3 is 17 amino acids long. CDR1 SGHTA and CDR2 FQGNSA come from the germline V gene. CDR3 sequence reads: CASSLAYLSSGANVLTF. The CDR3 DNA follows: TGTGCCAGCAGCTTAGCTTACCTTAGCTCTGGGGCCAACGTCCTGACTTTC.

The V call is TRBV15, the J call TRBJ1-4, with 9 bases fitting TRBD1. CDR1 and CDR2 (germline): LNHNV, YYDKDF (reference sequence). V lost 7 bases to trimming and J lost 4 bases; unmatched junction nucleotides: 1. The CDR3 is 13 residues long. CDR3 loop: CATKTGGNEKLFF. The CDR3 nucleotides are TGTGCCACCAAGACAGGGGGTAATGAAAAACTGTTTTTT.

The rearrangement links TRBV5-1 to TRBJ1-5; TRBD1 is a possible D gene (5 bases). CDR1 is SGHRS, CDR2 YFSETQ, per germline. CDR3 length equals 14 residues. V was pared by 4 bases and J by 3 bases, with 11 bases between. CDR3 in DNA: TGCGCCAGCAGCACGGGGGGTGCCAATCAGCCCCAGCATTTT. Its translation: CASSTGGANQPQHF.

This rearrangement joins TRBV19 to TRBJ2-2; D gene unclear. Trimming took off 5 bases at V and 8 bases at J, with 12 bases between the two ends. In germline, CDR1 is LNHDA, CDR2 SQIVND (reference sequence). The CDR3 is 13 residues long. CDR3 coding DNA: TGTGCCAGTAGTGGCCAATTGTCAGGGGAGCTGTTTTTT. Protein: CASSGQLSGELFF.

The chain carries TRBV27 and TRBJ2-3; the match to TRBD2 covers 9 bases. The CDR3 runs 16 residues. V was clipped by 6 bases and J by 3 bases; unmatched bases: 10. Germline V CDR1 and CDR2: MNHEY, SMNVEV (reference sequence). The CDR3 DNA follows: TGTGCCAGCAGCCTTGCGGGACTAGCAGGTACAGATACGCAGTATTTT. It specifies CASSLAGLAGTDTQYF.

The chain is built from TRBV21-1 and TRBJ1-6; whether TRBD1, the table's D call, matches the DNA was not checked. TRBV21-1 is termed a pseudogene. This CDR3 is 12 amino acids long. CDR3 nucleotide sequence: TGTGCCAGCAGCAAAGGGTCGGACATCCTCCACTTT. It translates to CASSKGSDILHF.

Written as DNA, the CDR3 is TGTGCTAGTGGTTTGGATCGGGGGGCTATGGGCACTGAAGCTTTCTTT. Translation: CASGLDRGAMGTEAFF. V usage is TRBV12-5 and J usage is TRBJ1-1; a weak D match, TRBD1 (6 bases). The CDR3 is made up of 16 amino acids. Trimming took 1 base from V and 4 from J, leaving 16 bases between them. CDR1 is LGHNT and CDR2 is FRNRAP in the germline V gene. Full variable domain (rest looked up from reference TRBV12-5 and TRBJ1-1): DARVTQTPRHKVTEMGQEVTMRCQPILGHNTVFWYRQTMMQGLELLAYFRNRAPLDDSGMPKDRFSAEMPDATLATLKIQPSEPRDSAVYFCASGLDRGAMGTEAFFGQGTRLTVV.

This chain joins TRBV18 and TRBJ1-4; D might be TRBD1 (6 bases). The ends were cut back, 3 bases at V and 6 bases at J, with 14 bases in the middle. CDR1 and CDR2 (germline): KGHSH, LQKENI. The CDR3 is 15 amino acids. As DNA, the CDR3 is TGTGCCAGCTCACCCGGGGAGGGGGACCATGAAAAACTGTTTTTT. It specifies CASSPGEGDHEKLFF. The full variable domain, rest sourced from reference TRBV18 and TRBJ1-4, is NAGVMQNPRHLVRRRGQEARLRCSPMKGHSHVYWYRQLPEEGLKFMVYLQKENIIDESGMPKERFSAEFPKEGPSILRIQQVVRGDSAAYFCASSPGEGDHEKLFFGSGTQLSVL.

This rearrangement joins TRBV29-1 to TRBJ2-3, with 14 bases matching TRBD2. The CDR3 is 15 amino acids. Per germline, CDR1 SQVTM and CDR2 ANQGSEA. V lost 6 bases, J lost 6 bases, and 8 bases stayed unmatched. Here the CDR3 DNA reads TGCAGCGTCCTACGACTAGCGGGAGGGCCGGATACGCAGTATTTT. It specifies CSVLRLAGGPDTQYF.

The chain has TRBV7-3 and TRBJ2-3, with D possibly TRBD1 on 5 matching bases. Germline V CDR1 and CDR2: SGHTA, FQGTGA. Trimming shortened V by 2 bases and J by 2 bases, and 8 bases separated the two germline ends. The CDR3 spans 14 residues. In nucleotides, the CDR3 is TGTGCCAGCAGCTTATCCAGGGCCACAGATACGCAGTATTTT. Protein: CASSLSRATDTQYF.

The chain joins TRBV21-1 to TRBJ2-3; the table's TRBD2 call for D was not verified on the DNA. TRBV21-1 is a known pseudogene. The CDR3 spans 21 residues. The chain's CDR3 is CASSKVRFSTSGSRPTDTQYF. The CDR3 bases are TGTGCCAGCAGCAAAGTACGCTTTAGCACTAGCGGGAGTAGGCCCACAGATACGCAGTATTTT.

With respect to this clone: A clone one base away is much larger, so this may be a read error. The chain has TRBV5-1 and TRBJ1-4, with 10 bases fitting TRBD1. Germline values: CDR1 SGHRS, CDR2 YFSETQ. J gave up 5 bases and V 4 bases, and 2 bases lay outside the gene matches. This CDR3 spans 14 amino acids. The CDR3 sequence is CASSPGQGNEKLFF. CDR3 bases: TGCGCCAGCAGCCCGGGACAGGGGAATGAAAAACTGTTTTTT.